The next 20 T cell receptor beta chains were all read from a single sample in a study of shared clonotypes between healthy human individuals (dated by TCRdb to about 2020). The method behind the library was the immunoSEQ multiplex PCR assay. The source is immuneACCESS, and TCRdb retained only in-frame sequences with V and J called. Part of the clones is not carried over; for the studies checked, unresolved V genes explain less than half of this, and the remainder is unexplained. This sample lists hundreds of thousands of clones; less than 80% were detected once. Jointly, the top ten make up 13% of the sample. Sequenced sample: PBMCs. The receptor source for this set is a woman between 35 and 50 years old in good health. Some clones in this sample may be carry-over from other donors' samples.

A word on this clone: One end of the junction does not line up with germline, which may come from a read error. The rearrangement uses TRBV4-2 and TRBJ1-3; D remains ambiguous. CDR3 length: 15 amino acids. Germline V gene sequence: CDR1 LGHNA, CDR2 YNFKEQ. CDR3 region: CASSQDEGSGSTIYF. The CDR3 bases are TGTGCCAGCAGCCAAGACGAGGGCTCGGGAAGCACCATATATTTT.

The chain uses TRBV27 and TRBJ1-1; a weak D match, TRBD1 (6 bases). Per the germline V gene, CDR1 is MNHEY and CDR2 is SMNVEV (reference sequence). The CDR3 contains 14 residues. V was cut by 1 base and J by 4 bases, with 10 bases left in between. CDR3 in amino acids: CASSLFRGVTEAFF. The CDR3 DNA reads TGTGCCAGCAGTTTATTCAGGGGCGTCACTGAAGCTTTCTTT.

The CDR3 loop reads CAWSVIYEQYF. The CDR3 nucleotides are TGTGCCTGGAGTGTAATCTACGAGCAGTACTTC. The chain couples TRBV30 to TRBJ2-7; no clear D. V was shortened by 0 bases and J by 3 bases, with 3 bases between the two germline ends. The CDR3 is made up of 11 amino acids. The germline V gene encodes CDR1 GTSNPN and CDR2 SVGIG (reference sequence). The full variable domain, in which reference TRBV30 and TRBJ2-7 provide the parts outside the CDR3, is SQTIHQWPATLVQPVGSPLSLECTVEGTSNPNLYWYRQAAGRGLQLLFYSVGIGQISSEVPQNLSASRPQDRQFILSSKKLLLSDSGFYLCAWSVIYEQYFGPGTRLTVT.

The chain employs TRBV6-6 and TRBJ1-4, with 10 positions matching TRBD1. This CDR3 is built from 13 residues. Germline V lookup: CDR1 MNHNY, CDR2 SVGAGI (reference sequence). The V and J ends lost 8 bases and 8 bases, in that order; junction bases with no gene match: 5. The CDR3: CASLTGGSEKLFF. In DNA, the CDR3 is TGTGCCAGCCTGACAGGGGGCTCGGAAAAACTGTTTTTT.

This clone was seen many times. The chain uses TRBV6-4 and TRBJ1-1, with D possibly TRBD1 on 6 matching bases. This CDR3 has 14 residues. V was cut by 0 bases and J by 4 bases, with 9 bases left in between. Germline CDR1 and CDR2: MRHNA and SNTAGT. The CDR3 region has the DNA TGTGCCAGCAGTGACTCAGGACAGAGCACTGAAGCTTTCTTT. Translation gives CASSDSGQSTEAFF.

Here the CDR3 DNA reads TGTGCCAGCAGCTCCCGACTAGCGGGAGGTGGTAGCGGGGAGCTGTTTTTT. Its translation is CASSSRLAGGGSGELFF. The chain is built from TRBV13 and TRBJ2-2, with 13 nucleotides matching TRBD2. The CDR3 contains 17 residues. V lost 4 bases and J lost 7; bases outside the gene matches: 9. Germline CDR1 PRHDT, CDR2 FYEKMQ (reference sequence).

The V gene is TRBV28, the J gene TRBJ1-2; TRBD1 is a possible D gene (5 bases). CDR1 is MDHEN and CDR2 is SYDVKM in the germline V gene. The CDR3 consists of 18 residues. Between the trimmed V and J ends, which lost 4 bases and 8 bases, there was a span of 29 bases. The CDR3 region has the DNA TGTGCCAGCAGTTACGGAGGGGCGAACACTCTTGGAAGGTCAGGCTACACCTTC. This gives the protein CASSYGGANTLGRSGYTF.

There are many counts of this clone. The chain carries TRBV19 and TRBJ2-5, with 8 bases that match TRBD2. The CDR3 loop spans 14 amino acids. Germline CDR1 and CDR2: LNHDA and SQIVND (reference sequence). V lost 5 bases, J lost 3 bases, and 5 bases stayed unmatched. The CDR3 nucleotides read TGTGCCAGTAGTCCCCAACTAGCGGAAGAGACCCAGTACTTC. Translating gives CASSPQLAEETQYF.

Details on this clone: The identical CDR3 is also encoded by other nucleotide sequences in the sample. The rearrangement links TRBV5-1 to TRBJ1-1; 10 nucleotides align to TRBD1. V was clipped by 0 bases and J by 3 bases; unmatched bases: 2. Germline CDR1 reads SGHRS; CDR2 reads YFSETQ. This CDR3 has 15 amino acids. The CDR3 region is CASSLVGTGDTEAFF. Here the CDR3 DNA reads TGCGCCAGCAGCTTGGTAGGGACAGGGGACACTGAAGCTTTCTTT.

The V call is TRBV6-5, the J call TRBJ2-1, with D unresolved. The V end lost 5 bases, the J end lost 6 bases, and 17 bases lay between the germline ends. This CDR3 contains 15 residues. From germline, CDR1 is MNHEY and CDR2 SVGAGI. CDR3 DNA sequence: TGTGCCAGCAGTCCTAATCTTGTACAGTTCAATGAGCAGTTCTTC. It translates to CASSPNLVQFNEQFF.

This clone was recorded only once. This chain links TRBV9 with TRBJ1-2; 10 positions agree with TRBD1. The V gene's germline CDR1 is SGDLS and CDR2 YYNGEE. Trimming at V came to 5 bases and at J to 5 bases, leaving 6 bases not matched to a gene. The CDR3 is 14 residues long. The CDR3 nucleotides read TGTGCCAGCAGTCGACAGGGGGCTGAGTATGGCTACACCTTC. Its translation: CASSRQGAEYGYTF.

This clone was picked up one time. CDR3 sequence: CATSRASGRNEQFF. The CDR3, as DNA: TGTGCCACCAGCAGAGCGTCCGGGAGGAATGAGCAGTTCTTC. The J gene is TRBJ2-1, the V gene TRBV15; 7 nucleotides agree with TRBD2. The CDR3 length is 14 residues. The germline V gene has CDR1 LNHNV and CDR2 YYDKDF (reference sequence). Trimming removed 1 base from V and 7 bases from J; junction bases left unmatched: 4.

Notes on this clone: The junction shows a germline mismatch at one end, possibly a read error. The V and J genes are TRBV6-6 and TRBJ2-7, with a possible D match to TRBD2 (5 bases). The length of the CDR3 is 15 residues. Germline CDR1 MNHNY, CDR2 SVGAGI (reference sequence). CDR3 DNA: TGCGCCAGCAGCCCCCCGTCGGGTGCGGGCTACGAGCAGTACTTC. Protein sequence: CASSPPSGAGYEQYF.

This CDR3 is CASSLLGYISNQPQHF. CDR3 coding DNA: TGTGCCAGCAGCTTACTGGGCTACATTTCCAATCAGCCCCAGCATTTT. The chain carries TRBV7-3 and TRBJ1-5, with D unresolved. CDR1 SGHTA and CDR2 FQGTGA come from the germline V gene. The CDR3 has 16 residues. V lost 2 bases and J lost 3, with 14 bases in between.

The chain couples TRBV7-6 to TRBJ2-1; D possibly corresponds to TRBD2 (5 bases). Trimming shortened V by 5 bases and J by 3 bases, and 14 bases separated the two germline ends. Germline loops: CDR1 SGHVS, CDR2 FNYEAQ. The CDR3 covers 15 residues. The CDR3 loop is CASSTSGNLYNEQFF. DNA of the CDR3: TGTGCCAGCAGCACGAGCGGAAACCTCTACAATGAGCAGTTCTTC.

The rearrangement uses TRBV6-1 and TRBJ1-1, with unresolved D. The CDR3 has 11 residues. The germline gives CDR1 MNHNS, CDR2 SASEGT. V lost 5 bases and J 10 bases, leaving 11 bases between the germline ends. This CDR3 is CASSYDNGAFF. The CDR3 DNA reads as TGTGCCAGCAGTTACGATAACGGAGCTTTCTTT.

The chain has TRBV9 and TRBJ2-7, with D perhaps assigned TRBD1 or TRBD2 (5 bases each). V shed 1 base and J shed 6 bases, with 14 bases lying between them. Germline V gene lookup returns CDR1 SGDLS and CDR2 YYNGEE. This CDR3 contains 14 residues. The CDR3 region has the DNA TGTGCCAGCAGCGTACAGGGAGCGGCGAGCGAGCAGTACTTC. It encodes CASSVQGAASEQYF.

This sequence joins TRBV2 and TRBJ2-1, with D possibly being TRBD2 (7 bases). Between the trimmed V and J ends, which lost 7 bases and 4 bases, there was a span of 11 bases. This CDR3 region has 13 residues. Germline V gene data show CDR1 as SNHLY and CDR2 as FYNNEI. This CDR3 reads CASMRGPYNEQFF. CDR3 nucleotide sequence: TGTGCCAGCATGCGGGGGCCATACAATGAGCAGTTCTTC.

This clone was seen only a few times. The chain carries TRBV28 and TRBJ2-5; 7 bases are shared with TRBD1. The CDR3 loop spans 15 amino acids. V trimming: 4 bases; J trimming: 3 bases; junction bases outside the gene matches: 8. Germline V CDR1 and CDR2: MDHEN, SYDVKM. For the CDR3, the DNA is TGTGCCAGCAGTTCCCCTGGGACAGCCAAAGAGACCCAGTACTTC. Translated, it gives CASSSPGTAKETQYF.

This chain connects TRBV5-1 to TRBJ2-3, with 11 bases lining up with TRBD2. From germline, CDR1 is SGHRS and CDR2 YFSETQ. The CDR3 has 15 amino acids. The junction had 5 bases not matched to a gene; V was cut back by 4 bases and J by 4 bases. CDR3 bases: TGCGCCAGCAGCACTACTAGCGGGAGAGCAGATACGCAGTATTTT. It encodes CASSTTSGRADTQYF. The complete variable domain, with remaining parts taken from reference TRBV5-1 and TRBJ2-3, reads KAGVTQTPRYLIKTRGQQVTLSCSPISGHRSVSWYQQTPGQGLQFLFEYFSETQRNKGNFPGRFSGRQFSNSRSEMNVSTLELGDSALYLCASSTTSGRADTQYFGPGTRLTVL.